This T cell receptor (beta chain) derives from a study of response to subunit inactivated influenza vaccine. The study, taken as a whole, reports: The authors put forward the suggestion that each seasonal influenza vaccination may bring in only a limited number of new T cells.

CDR3 length equals 15 residues. V lost 6 bases, J lost 3 bases, and 16 bases lay in between. Germline V lookup: CDR1 SNHLY, CDR2 FYNNEI. Regarding this clonotype: What it binds is unknown.

TCRdb recomputed calls from the RT-PCR reads with MiXCR, one row per CDR3 protein. The sample has approximately 570,000 distinct CDR3 sequences, 7.6% seen once. Sequences were derived from PBMCs from blood, sampled around 25 months after vaccination. The sequence was obtained from a man aged 45 to 70 who received an inactivated influenza vaccine. This sequence joins TRBV2 and TRBJ2-3, with D perhaps being TRBD1 or TRBD2 (6 bases each). This CDR3 reads CASSDRGRWTDTQYF. DNA for the CDR3: TGTGCCAGCAGCGACCGGGGGCGTTGGACAGATACGCAGTATTTT.